This TCR beta chain was found in a study of blood T cell repertoires in COVID-19. Overall study: In each case, the material was cDNA or gDNA derived from T cells, B-cell-depleted T cells, or PBMCs.

This clone was detected once. Under the authors' procedure: How many nucleated cells were present was estimated from reference gene primer amplification. The repertoire was sequenced with immunoSEQ multiplex PCR; TCRdb's copy has only in-frame clones and lacks some. V and J calls and clone size are as listed in that table; D and trimming were resolved from the DNA. Counted here are about 80,000 clones, roughly four fifths occurring once; the ten biggest clones make up 36%. Trimming pared 1 base from V and 7 bases from J, leaving 8 bases between. CDR1 is MGHRA and CDR2 is YSYEKL in the germline V gene. This CDR3 is 13 amino acids long.

The V and J genes are TRBV4-1 and TRBJ2-1; tentatively, D is TRBD2 (5 bases). The origin of this receptor is a woman aged 70 to 79 with acute or convalescent COVID-19. Sequencing was performed on peripheral blood. The CDR3 loop is CASSQGLFNEQFF. The CDR3 DNA sequence: TGCGCCAGCAGCCAAGGACTATTTAATGAGCAGTTCTTC.